This T cell receptor (beta chain) was identified during a study of T cell repertoires in cytomegalovirus infection. Study-level background: Indications came from public TCR beta signatures; they pointed to CMV infection and to a matching HLA type. The study, taken as a whole, reports: The response measured ex vivo was dominated by TCR beta clonotypes (HLA-C-restricted and CMV-specific). Pooled public TCR beta family frequency picked out CMV carriers with the relevant HLA.

This clonotype was detected a few times. The antigen is unknown. CDR1 MNHEY and CDR2 SMNVEV come from the germline V gene (reference sequence). V was trimmed by 6 bases and J by 7 bases, leaving 13 bases between them. The CDR3 is 12 amino acids. In TCRdb, the reads were re-called with MiXCR into one record per CDR3 protein. Here the sample spans over 95,000 distinct CDR3 sequences, over 30% being singletons. The chain uses TRBV27 and TRBJ2-7; the D is unclear. This clonotype originated in a human donor in good health (CMV status not recorded). Some clones in this sample may be carry-over from other donors' samples. The specimen was CD8+ T cells from cultured PBMCs, collected from culture after CMV antigen stimulation. In DNA form, the CDR3 reads TGTGCCAGCAGCCGCTCCGGGTGGGAGCAGTACTTC. Amino acid sequence: CASSRSGWEQYF.